Below, 11 T cell receptor beta chains from the same sample are listed, as sequenced in a study of cytomegalovirus exposure and HLA in healthy donors. Primers for the PCR totalled 60 Vbeta and 13 Jbeta. Assay: immunoSEQ multiplex PCR; the TCRdb copy retains only in-frame clones and omits some. In the table there are about 140,000 clones, roughly 80% of which are singletons. Sequenced sample: PBMCs. Source of these receptors: a woman aged 30 to 39 in good health and CMV-seronegative.

This chain uses TRBV5-6 with TRBJ1-2, with D unclear. Germline V gives CDR1 SGHDT, CDR2 YYEEEE. The CDR3 contains 13 residues. Trimming cost V 1 base and J 7 bases, with 11 bases left between them. The CDR3, as DNA: TGTGCCAGCAGCTTGACAGTAGTGGGTGGCTACACCTTC. Its protein product is CASSLTVVGGYTF. The entire variable domain, with the rest obtained from reference TRBV5-6 and TRBJ1-2, is as follows: DAGVTQSPTHLIKTRGQQVTLRCSPKSGHDTVSWYQQALGQGPQFIFQYYEEEERQRGNFPDRFSGHQFPNYSSELNVNALLLGDSALYLCASSLTVVGGYTFGSGTRLTVV.

The rearrangement links TRBV30 to TRBJ2-3; D possibly corresponds to TRBD2 (6 bases). The CDR3 sequence is 13 residues long. Per the germline V gene, CDR1 is GTSNPN and CDR2 is SVGIG (reference sequence). The V and J ends lost 8 bases and 0 bases respectively, with 12 bases between them. In nucleotides, the CDR3 is TGTGCCGGGATGGAGGGTAGCACAGATACGCAGTATTTT. Residues: CAGMEGSTDTQYF.

A few counts support this clone. This rearrangement joins TRBV9 to TRBJ2-7, with 7 bases identical to TRBD2. CDR1 is SGDLS and CDR2 is YYNGEE in the germline V gene. CDR3 length: 16 residues. Unmatched junction bases numbered 9, after V lost 0 bases and J lost 3 bases. In DNA form, the CDR3 reads TGTGCCAGCAGCGTAGGCGTCGGGGGGTTCCTCTACGAGCAGTACTTC. Amino acids: CASSVGVGGFLYEQYF.

The rearrangement uses TRBV28 and TRBJ2-7; D remains ambiguous. With 6 bases removed from V and 5 bases from J, the gap between germline ends came to 11 bases. Per the germline V gene, CDR1 is MDHEN and CDR2 is SYDVKM. The CDR3 extends over 12 amino acids. CDR3 sequence: CASSFYRNEQYF. In nucleotides, the CDR3 is TGTGCCAGCAGCTTCTACCGTAACGAGCAGTACTTC. The variable domain in full, completed from reference TRBV28 and TRBJ2-7, reads DVKVTQSSRYLVKRTGEKVFLECVQDMDHENMFWYRQDPGLGLRLIYFSYDVKMKEKGDIPEGYSVSREKKERFSLILESASTNQTSMYLCASSFYRNEQYFGPGTRLTVT.

This chain connects TRBV5-1 to TRBJ1-1; D perhaps matches TRBD1 (5 bases). The germline V and J ends were trimmed by 4 bases and 3 bases, with 10 bases remaining between them. The germline gives CDR1 SGHRS, CDR2 YFSETQ. There are 13 residues in the CDR3. The chain's CDR3 is CASSGGKDTEAFF. CDR3 sequence (DNA): TGCGCCAGCAGCGGGGGGAAGGACACTGAAGCTTTCTTT.

J is TRBJ2-1 and V is TRBV28, with 11 nucleotides matching TRBD2. Germline CDR1 is MDHEN and CDR2 is SYDVKM. J was trimmed by 0 bases and V by 3 bases; bases with no gene match: 10. The CDR3 sequence is 19 residues long. CDR3 DNA sequence: TGTGCCAGCAGTTTTTTAATTAGCGGGAGGGGGAGCTCCTACAATGAGCAGTTCTTC. Encoded protein: CASSFLISGRGSSYNEQFF.

V and J are TRBV19 and TRBJ2-1, with D perhaps TRBD1 (6 bases). CDR3 length: 13 amino acids. Trimming took 6 bases from V and 4 from J, leaving 10 bases between them. The V gene's germline CDR1 is LNHDA and CDR2 SQIVND (reference sequence). Here the CDR3 reads CASSDRLYNEQFF. The CDR3 DNA follows: TGTGCCAGTAGCGACAGGTTATACAATGAGCAGTTCTTC. Filled out from reference TRBV19 and TRBJ2-1, the complete variable domain reads DGGITQSPKYLFRKEGQNVTLSCEQNLNHDAMYWYRQDPGQGLRLIYYSQIVNDFQKGDIAEGYSVSREKKESFPLTVTSAQKNPTAFYLCASSDRLYNEQFFGPGTRLTVL.

The chain combines TRBV7-3 with TRBJ1-1; TRBD1 is a possible D gene (5 bases). Between the trimmed V and J ends, which lost 1 base and 4 bases, there was a span of 10 bases. CDR1 is SGHTA and CDR2 is FQGTGA in the germline V gene. There are 14 residues in the CDR3. CDR3 sequence reads: CASSLSGAPTEAFF. CDR3 coding DNA: TGTGCCAGCAGCTTAAGCGGGGCGCCCACTGAAGCTTTCTTT.

The chain combines TRBV30 with TRBJ1-3; 7 nucleotides match TRBD1. CDR1 and CDR2 (germline): GTSNPN, SVGIG (reference sequence). The CDR3 totals 13 residues. The V and J ends lost 2 bases and 7 bases, in that order; junction bases with no gene match: 5. For the CDR3, the DNA is TGTGCCTGGAGTACCAGGGGGGCCAACACCATATATTTT. This codes for CAWSTRGANTIYF.

The chain recombines TRBV5-1 with TRBJ2-7, with 10 bases identical to TRBD1. The CDR3 has 15 residues. V dropped 2 bases and J dropped 6; count of bases not matched to a gene: 8. From germline, CDR1 is SGHRS and CDR2 YFSETQ. The CDR3 region has the DNA TGCGCCAGCAGCTTCCCGGGACAGGGGAACCGCGAGCAGTACTTC. Its protein product is CASSFPGQGNREQYF.

The genes are TRBV2 and TRBJ1-3, with D perhaps TRBD1 (5 bases). Trimming removed 8 bases at V and 1 base at J, with 6 bases between. The CDR3 extends over 12 amino acids. Germline CDR1 is SNHLY and CDR2 is FYNNEI. CDR3 protein: CASGASGNTIYF. DNA for the CDR3: TGTGCCAGCGGGGCTTCTGGAAACACCATATATTTT.